This T cell receptor beta chain was identified in a study of tumor-infiltrating lymphocytes in primary liver carcinoma. As for the study in general: Samples yielded about 3.65 to 8 million productive TCRbeta reads, similar across tissue types.

Between roughly 20 and 30 mg of unsorted bulk tissue served as the source from which RNA and DNA were co-extracted. Patients underwent resection of primary liver carcinoma. Sampling was performed at five separate regions of each tumor. With a constant-region primer, TCR beta cDNA was made from 500 ng of total RNA. Researchers made the TCR beta libraries by running three nested multiplex PCR rounds with slightly modified ARM-PCR. TCRdb called the multiplex PCR reads again in MiXCR, with one record for every CDR3 protein. The sample lists about 130,000 distinct CDR3 sequences, 64% occurring once. This TCR was recovered from a woman aged 55-69 years with primary liver carcinoma and hepatitis B virus infection. The sequenced sample was liver tumor tissue from sampling region 3. Subset described: tumor region T3, left-lateral pole.

In nucleotides, the CDR3 is TGTGCCAGCAGTGATCAGACGGGGGTCAATCAGCCCCAGCATTTT. Protein: CASSDQTGVNQPQHF. The rearrangement joins TRBV6-1 to TRBJ1-5; D might be TRBD1 (5 bases). With 3 bases removed from V and 3 bases from J, the gap between germline ends came to 12 bases. This CDR3 is 15 amino acids long. Germline V lookup: CDR1 MNHNS, CDR2 SASEGT.